This T cell receptor beta chain was recorded in a study of T cells in Graves' hyperthyroidism and ophthalmopathy. The V end lost 1 base, the J end lost 0 bases, and 7 bases lay between the germline ends. Germline assignment: CDR1 SGHAT and CDR2 FQDESV (reference sequence). CDR3 length: 14 amino acids. In the case of this clonotype: Its specificity is unknown.

Patients having uncontrolled infection, another autoimmune disease, pregnancy or lactation were not included. The study, taken as a whole, reports: Median prediction lead before ophthalmopathy onset was 5 to 7.5 months with the model. By a 13 V-J model, ophthalmopathy was set apart from stable hyperthyroidism. Most clonotypes expanded in the thyroid (above 0.001) were also present in blood.

Researchers took RNA transcripts and amplified the TCR beta CDR3 regions from them. A set of HTBI primers served as the primers for a first-round RT-PCR of the TCR CDR3. TCRdb itself ran the multiplex PCR reads through MiXCR, one entry per CDR3 protein. There are about 500,000 distinct CDR3 sequences in the sample; around 50% occur only once, and roughly 45% lies in the top ten. The chain links TRBV11-1 to TRBJ2-7; unclear D gene. The sequenced sample was peripheral blood or thyroid tissue (not recorded which). The clonotype comes from an adult woman with Graves' disease, either hyperthyroidism or ophthalmopathy (not recorded which). DNA for the CDR3: TGTGCCAGCAGCTTAGGCTACAGCTCCTACGAGCAGTACTTC. Translation: CASSLGYSSYEQYF.